The next 26 T cell receptor beta chains were all read from a single sample in a study of blood T cells in healthy people across ages. Together with a sample-barcoded 5' primer, a J-beta primer mix was included in a second PCR lasting about 6 to 11 cycles. TCRdb passed the 5' RACE reads through MiXCR, listing each CDR3 protein once. The sample includes about 680,000 distinct CDR3 sequences, about 52% of them seen just once. Sequenced: blood. The receptors stem from a woman in her sixties in good health.

In this sample, this clonotype turned up a few times. This sequence joins TRBV15 and TRBJ2-7; the match to TRBD1 covers 7 bases. Per the germline V gene, CDR1 is LNHNV and CDR2 is YYDKDF (reference sequence). V lost 4 bases to trimming and J lost 5 bases; unmatched junction nucleotides: 8. The CDR3 contains 14 residues. The CDR3 loop reads CATSTRQGTHEQYF. The CDR3 DNA reads as TGTGCCACCAGCACGAGACAGGGTACCCACGAGCAGTACTTC.

In DNA form, the CDR3 reads TGTGCCACCTCGAGCTGGGGGGAGACCCAGTACTTC. It encodes CATSSWGETQYF. This chain uses TRBV25-1 with TRBJ2-5; the D call may be TRBD1 or TRBD2 (5 bases each). Deletions cut 10 bases from V and 5 bases from J, with 14 bases between. Germline lookup yields CDR1 MGHDK and CDR2 SYGVNS. This CDR3 contains 12 residues. Using reference TRBV25-1 and TRBJ2-5 for the parts outside the CDR3, the full variable domain is EADIYQTPRYLVIGTGKKITLECSQTMGHDKMYWYQQDPGMELHLIHYSYGVNSTEKGDLSSESTVSRIRTEHFPLTLESARPSHTSQYLCATSSWGETQYFGPGTRLLVL.

This rearrangement joins TRBV15 to TRBJ2-3, with unresolved D. This CDR3 contains 13 residues. The germline V gene encodes CDR1 LNHNV and CDR2 YYDKDF (reference sequence). Trimming took off 3 bases at V and 6 bases at J, with 10 bases between the two ends. The CDR3 DNA reads as TGTGCCACCAGCAGGGAGCGTAGGGATACGCAGTATTTT. Amino acid sequence: CATSRERRDTQYF.

This chain uses TRBV4-2 with TRBJ2-3; a possible D gene is TRBD2 (5 bases). The CDR3 totals 15 residues. Germline V lookup: CDR1 LGHNA, CDR2 YNFKEQ. Trimming shortened V by 1 base and J by 5 bases, and 13 bases separated the two germline ends. The CDR3 reads CASSQGASRRDTQYF. DNA of the CDR3: TGTGCCAGCAGCCAAGGGGCTAGCAGAAGAGATACGCAGTATTTT.

This clonotype turned up a few times. In nucleotides, the CDR3 is TGTGCCAGCAGTTCCCCCCGCGGGAATAGTTACAATGAGCAGTTCTTC. Translating it yields CASSSPRGNSYNEQFF. The V call is TRBV27, the J call TRBJ2-1; TRBD2 is a possible D gene (6 bases). In germline, CDR1 is MNHEY, CDR2 SMNVEV (reference sequence). The CDR3 consists of 16 residues. Deletions cut 4 bases from V and 4 bases from J, with 17 bases between.

This clonotype occurred once. The V call is TRBV7-2, the J call TRBJ2-1; D is unresolved. CDR1 and CDR2 from the germline V gene are SGHTA and FQGNSA. Trimming took 5 bases from V and 7 from J, leaving 12 bases between them. This CDR3 is built from 13 residues. The CDR3 protein is CASSLTNKNEQFF. The CDR3 DNA reads TGTGCCAGCAGCCTAACAAATAAAAATGAGCAGTTCTTC. Based on the CDR3 plus reference TRBV7-2 and TRBJ2-1, the full variable domain is GAGVSQSPSNKVTEKGKDVELRCDPISGHTALYWYRQSLGQGLEFLIYFQGNSAPDKSGLPSDRFSAERTGGSVSTLTIQRTQQEDSAVYLCASSLTNKNEQFFGPGTRLTVL.

The sample holds a few counts of this clonotype. V is TRBV7-2 and J is TRBJ1-2, with D hard to call. Germline V gene sequence: CDR1 SGHTA, CDR2 FQGNSA. The length of the CDR3 is 12 residues. Trimming left V 6 bases short and J 5 bases short, with 10 bases between. CDR3 amino acids: CASSLTAYGYTF. The CDR3, as DNA: TGTGCCAGCAGTCTTACAGCGTATGGCTACACCTTC.

This clonotype has just a few counts. The gene calls are TRBV27 and TRBJ1-2; possible D gene TRBD1, 5 bases. The ends were cut back, 6 bases at V and 5 bases at J, with 10 bases in the middle. Germline V gene sequence: CDR1 MNHEY, CDR2 SMNVEV (reference sequence). This CDR3 has 12 amino acids. The CDR3 spells CASSPKGYGYTF. Here the CDR3 DNA reads TGTGCCAGCAGCCCTAAGGGGTATGGCTACACCTTC.

The rearrangement uses TRBV27 and TRBJ2-4; 8 bases align to TRBD2. The DNA end favors TRBJ2-7, so the J call may be wrong. The germline gives CDR1 MNHEY, CDR2 SMNVEV (reference sequence). The CDR3 loop spans 16 amino acids. CDR3 residues: CASSPSFKRGIHEQYF. CDR3 coding DNA: TGTGCCAGCAGTCCATCCTTCAAGCGGGGGATCCACGAGCAGTACTTC.

This chain connects TRBV6-2 or TRBV6-3 to TRBJ2-7; 10 bases fit TRBD1. The germline gives CDR1 MNHEY, CDR2 SVGEGT. The CDR3 spans 18 residues. Trimming took 3 bases from V and 0 from J; bases not matched to a gene: 11. CDR3 in amino acids: CASSYIATGGIGSYEQYF. CDR3 bases: TGTGCCAGCAGTTATATCGCGACAGGGGGCATTGGCTCCTACGAGCAGTACTTC.

Comments on this clonotype: Germline is not matched at one junction end, which may reflect a read error. The rearrangement joins TRBV28 to TRBJ1-5; D perhaps matches TRBD1 (5 bases). Germline V gene data show CDR1 as MDHEN and CDR2 as SYDVKM. The CDR3 sequence is 15 residues long. The DNA of the CDR3 is TGTGCCGGCATCCCCCGGGACGGATACTATCAGCCCCGGCATTTT. Residues: CAGIPRDGYYQPRHF.

The rearrangement uses TRBV7-2 and TRBJ2-5, with D maybe TRBD1 (6 bases). Germline V gene lookup returns CDR1 SGHTA and CDR2 FQGNSA. The CDR3 sequence is 14 residues long. V lost 4 bases and J 2 bases, leaving 11 bases between the germline ends. For the CDR3, the DNA is TGTGCCAGCAGCTCGGACAGTTTTCAAGAGACCCAGTACTTC. Residues: CASSSDSFQETQYF.

This clonotype was seen more than once but under ten times. The chain couples TRBV2 to TRBJ2-1; possible D gene TRBD2, 6 bases. Germline-derived CDR1 and CDR2 are SNHLY and FYNNEI. This CDR3 comprises 16 residues. V lost 6 bases, J lost 5 bases, and 20 bases lay in between. CDR3 sequence: CASSDGGRIAHNEQFF. The CDR3, as DNA: TGTGCCAGCAGCGACGGGGGTCGAATAGCCCACAATGAGCAGTTCTTC.

This chain connects TRBV5-1 to TRBJ2-1, with D possibly being TRBD2 (5 bases). The CDR3 runs 13 residues. Germline V gene sequence: CDR1 SGHRS, CDR2 YFSETQ. The V gene lost 0 bases and the J gene lost 10 bases, with 11 bases spanning the gap. The CDR3: CASSLEPTGEQFF. The DNA of the CDR3 is TGCGCCAGCAGCTTGGAACCCACGGGGGAGCAGTTCTTC. The entire variable domain, with the rest obtained from reference TRBV5-1 and TRBJ2-1, is as follows: KAGVTQTPRYLIKTRGQQVTLSCSPISGHRSVSWYQQTPGQGLQFLFEYFSETQRNKGNFPGRFSGRQFSNSRSEMNVSTLELGDSALYLCASSLEPTGEQFFGPGTRLTVL.

In its sample, this clonotype was seen a few times. V and J are TRBV12-3 or TRBV12-4 and TRBJ2-1; D gene ambiguous. Between the trimmed V and J ends, which lost 6 bases and 0 bases, there was a span of 12 bases. The CDR3 runs 15 residues. This chain's CDR3 is CASRLQISSYNEQFF. CDR3 sequence (DNA): TGTGCCAGCAGACTCCAAATTAGCTCCTACAATGAGCAGTTCTTC.

V usage is TRBV20-1 and J usage is TRBJ1-2; 12 nucleotides agree with TRBD1. J gave up 7 bases and V 2 bases, and 8 bases lay outside the gene matches. The CDR3 consists of 15 residues. Germline values: CDR1 DFQATT, CDR2 SNEGSKA (reference sequence). CDR3 protein: CSARSPGQGAVGYTF. CDR3 DNA sequence: TGCAGTGCTAGATCCCCGGGACAGGGGGCGGTTGGCTACACCTTC.

The chain combines TRBV4-2 with TRBJ2-1, with D unresolved. CDR3 size: 13 residues. Per the germline V gene, CDR1 is LGHNA and CDR2 is YNFKEQ. V was cut by 0 bases and J by 8 bases, with 8 bases left in between. CDR3 in amino acids: CASSQERGDEQFF. As DNA, the CDR3 is TGTGCCAGCAGCCAAGAACGCGGAGATGAGCAGTTCTTC.

This clonotype was picked up a small number of times. CDR3 sequence reads: CSAREQGRGSSYEQYF. The CDR3 DNA reads as TGCAGTGCTAGAGAACAGGGGAGGGGCAGCTCCTACGAGCAGTACTTC. The rearrangement joins TRBV20-1 to TRBJ2-7; D is tentatively TRBD1 or TRBD2 (7 bases each). The length of the CDR3 is 16 residues. Trimming pared 0 bases from V and 0 bases from J, leaving 15 bases between. CDR1 DFQATT and CDR2 SNEGSKA come from the germline V gene (reference sequence).

This chain joins TRBV20-1 and TRBJ2-5; D not resolved. Germline-derived CDR1 and CDR2 are DFQATT and SNEGSKA (reference sequence). The CDR3 consists of 13 residues. V was cut by 4 bases and J by 11 bases, with 20 bases left in between. In nucleotides, the CDR3 is TGCAGTGCTAATCTGGGCTCCGAAAGTAAGCAGTACTTC. Amino acid sequence: CSANLGSESKQYF.

This chain connects TRBV5-1 to TRBJ2-1; the match to TRBD2 covers 7 bases. The CDR3 is 16 residues long. The V gene end was trimmed by 4 bases and the J gene end by 6 bases; junction bases not matched to a gene: 13. Germline-derived CDR1 and CDR2 are SGHRS and YFSETQ. In nucleotides, the CDR3 is TGCGCCAGCAGCCAGCTGGGCGGGAGTAGAGGCAATGAGCAGTTCTTC. Translated: CASSQLGGSRGNEQFF.

The rearrangement links TRBV2 to TRBJ2-7; TRBD2 matches at 12 bases. The J call is doubtful: the DNA matches TRBJ2-5 better. The CDR3 is 15 residues long. Germline-derived CDR1 and CDR2 are SNHLY and FYNNEI. As DNA, the CDR3 is TGTGCCAGCAGCGCACGGACTAGCGGGACGGAGACCCAGTACTTC. Translating it yields CASSARTSGTETQYF.

The sample holds a few counts of this clonotype. The chain carries TRBV6-6 and TRBJ2-5, with unresolved D. Matching the DNA end better, TRBJ2-7 makes the J call doubtful. This CDR3 has 13 residues. Germline V gene data show CDR1 as MNHNY and CDR2 as SVGAGI (reference sequence). CDR3 sequence (DNA): TGTGCCAGCAGTCCCCAGGCGGCTGGCGAGCAGTACTTC. It yields the protein CASSPQAAGEQYF.

A word on this clonotype: A much bigger clone sits one base away, suggesting this may be a read error. The gene calls are TRBV7-3 and TRBJ2-1; 14 positions agree with TRBD2. From germline, CDR1 is SGHTA and CDR2 FQGTGA. The CDR3 loop spans 22 amino acids. With 1 base clipped from V and 5 bases from J, the junction kept 19 bases outside the gene matches. In DNA form, the CDR3 reads TGTGCCAGCAGCTTAAGAGCCGGGACTAGCGGGAGTAGTACTAGGGTGAACAATGAGCAGTTCTTC. This gives the protein CASSLRAGTSGSSTRVNNEQFF. The full variable domain, its missing parts supplied by reference TRBV7-3 and TRBJ2-1, is GAGVSQTPSNKVTEKGKYVELRCDPISGHTALYWYRQSLGQGPEFLIYFQGTGAADDSGLPNDRFFAVRPEGSVSTLKIQRTERGDSAVYLCASSLRAGTSGSSTRVNNEQFFGPGTRLTVL.

The genes are TRBV7-2 and TRBJ2-7, with D possibly matching TRBD2 (6 bases). Trimming left V 5 bases short and J 0 bases short, with 17 bases between. The CDR3 sequence is 16 residues long. Looked up from germline, CDR1 is SGHTA and CDR2 is FQGNSA. The CDR3 loop reads CASSPRGRIGSYEQYF. The CDR3 coding sequence is TGTGCCAGCAGCCCCCGGGGGAGGATTGGCTCCTACGAGCAGTACTTC.

CDR3 loop: CSVVIPLRGPGPKNIQYF. CDR3 sequence (DNA): TGCAGCGTTGTAATCCCCCTTCGAGGCCCGGGACCCAAAAACATTCAGTACTTC. The chain is built from TRBV29-1 and TRBJ2-4; D is possibly TRBD1 or TRBD2 (5 bases each). Trimming took 4 bases from V and 2 from J, leaving 24 bases between them. Germline CDR1 SQVTM, CDR2 ANQGSEA. The CDR3 is 18 amino acids.

This clonotype was seen only once. The rearrangement uses TRBV29-1 and TRBJ2-3; weak D call: TRBD2 (6 bases). CDR1 is SQVTM, CDR2 ANQGSEA, per germline. V was clipped by 3 bases and J by 14 bases, with 21 bases between them. The CDR3 totals 13 residues. The CDR3 DNA reads TGCAGCGTTGAGCCCGGGACCGAGGGAGGAGGGTATTTT. Amino acid sequence: CSVEPGTEGGGYF.